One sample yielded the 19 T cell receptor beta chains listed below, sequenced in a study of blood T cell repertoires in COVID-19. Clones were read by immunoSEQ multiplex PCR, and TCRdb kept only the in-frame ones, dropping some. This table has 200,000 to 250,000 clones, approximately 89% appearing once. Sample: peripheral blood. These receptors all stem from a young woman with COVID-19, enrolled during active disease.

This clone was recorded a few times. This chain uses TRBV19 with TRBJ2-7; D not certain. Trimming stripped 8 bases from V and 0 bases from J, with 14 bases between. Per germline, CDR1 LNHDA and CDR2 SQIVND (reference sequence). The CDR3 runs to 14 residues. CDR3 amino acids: CASSLSLSSYEQYV. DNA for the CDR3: TGTGCCAGTTCCCTTTCTTTGAGCTCCTACGAGCAGTACGTC.

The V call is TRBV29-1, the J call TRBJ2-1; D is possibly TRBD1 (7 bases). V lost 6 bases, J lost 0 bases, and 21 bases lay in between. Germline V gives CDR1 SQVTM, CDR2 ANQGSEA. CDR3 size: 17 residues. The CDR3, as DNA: TGCAGCGTCCGGGGGCGACCGGGACAGAGCTCCTACAATGAGCAGTTCTTC. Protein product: CSVRGRPGQSSYNEQFF.

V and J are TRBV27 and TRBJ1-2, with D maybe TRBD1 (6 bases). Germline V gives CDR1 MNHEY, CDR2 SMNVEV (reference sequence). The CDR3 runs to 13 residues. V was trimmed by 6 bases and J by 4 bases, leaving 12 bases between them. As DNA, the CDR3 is TGTGCCAGCAGCGCAGGACAGTCCTATGGCTACACCTTC. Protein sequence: CASSAGQSYGYTF.

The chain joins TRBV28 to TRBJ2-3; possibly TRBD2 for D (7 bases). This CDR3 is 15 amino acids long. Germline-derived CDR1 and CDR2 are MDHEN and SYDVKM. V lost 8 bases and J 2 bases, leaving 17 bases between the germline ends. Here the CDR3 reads CASHVQGGATDTQYF. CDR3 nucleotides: TGTGCCAGCCACGTTCAAGGGGGGGCCACAGATACGCAGTATTTT.

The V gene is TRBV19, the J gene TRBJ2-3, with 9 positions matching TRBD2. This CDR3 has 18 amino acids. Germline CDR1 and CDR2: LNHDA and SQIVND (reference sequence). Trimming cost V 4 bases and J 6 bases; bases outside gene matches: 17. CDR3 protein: CASSRTSSPVAGEDTQYF. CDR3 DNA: TGTGCCAGTAGTAGGACATCAAGCCCAGTAGCGGGAGAGGATACGCAGTATTTT.

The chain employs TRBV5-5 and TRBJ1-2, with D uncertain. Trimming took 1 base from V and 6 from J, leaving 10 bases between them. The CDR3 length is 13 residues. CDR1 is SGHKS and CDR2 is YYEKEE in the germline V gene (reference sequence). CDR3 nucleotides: TGTGCCAGCAGCTTGAAGGCGGGGAATGGCTACACCTTC. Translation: CASSLKAGNGYTF.

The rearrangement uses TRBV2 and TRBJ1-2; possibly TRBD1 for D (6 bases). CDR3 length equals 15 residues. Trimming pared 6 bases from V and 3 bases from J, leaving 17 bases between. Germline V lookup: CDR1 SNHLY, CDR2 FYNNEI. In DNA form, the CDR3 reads TGTGCCAGCAGGCCCACCGGGGGGGCTTACTATGGCTACACCTTC. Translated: CASRPTGGAYYGYTF.

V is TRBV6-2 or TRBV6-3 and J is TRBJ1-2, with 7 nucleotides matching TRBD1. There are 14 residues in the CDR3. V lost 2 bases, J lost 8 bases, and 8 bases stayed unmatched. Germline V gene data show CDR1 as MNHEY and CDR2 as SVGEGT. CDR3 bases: TGTGCCAGCAGTTACCCGACAGGGCGAGAGGGCTACACCTTC. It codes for CASSYPTGREGYTF.

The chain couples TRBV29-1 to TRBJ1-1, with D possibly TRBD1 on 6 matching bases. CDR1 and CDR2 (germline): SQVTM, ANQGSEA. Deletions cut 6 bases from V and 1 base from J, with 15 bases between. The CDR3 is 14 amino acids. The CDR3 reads CSVANTGTNTEAFF. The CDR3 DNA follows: TGCAGCGTCGCAAACACAGGGACGAACACTGAAGCTTTCTTT.

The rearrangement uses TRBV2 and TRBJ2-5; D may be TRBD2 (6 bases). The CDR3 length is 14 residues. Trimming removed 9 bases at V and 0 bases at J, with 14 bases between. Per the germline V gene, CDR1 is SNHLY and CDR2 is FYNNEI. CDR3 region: CARRDPLYQETQYF. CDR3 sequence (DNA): TGTGCCAGGCGGGACCCCCTTTACCAAGAGACCCAGTACTTC.

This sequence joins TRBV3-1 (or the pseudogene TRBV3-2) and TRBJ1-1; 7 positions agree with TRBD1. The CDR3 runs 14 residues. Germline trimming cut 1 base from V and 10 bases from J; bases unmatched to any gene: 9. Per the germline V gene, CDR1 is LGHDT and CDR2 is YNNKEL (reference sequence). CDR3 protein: CASSQGQGGRLAFF. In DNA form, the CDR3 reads TGTGCCAGCAGCCAAGGACAGGGCGGACGATTAGCTTTCTTT.

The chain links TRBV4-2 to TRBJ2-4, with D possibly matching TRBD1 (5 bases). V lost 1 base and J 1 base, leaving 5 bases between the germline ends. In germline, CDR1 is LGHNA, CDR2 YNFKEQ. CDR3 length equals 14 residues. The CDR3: CASSQAGAKNIQYF. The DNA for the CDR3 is TGTGCCAGCAGCCAAGCAGGGGCCAAAAACATTCAGTACTTC.

The CDR3 sequence is CASSLGAGTSLLNTEAFF. The CDR3 region has the DNA TGCGCCAGCAGCTTGGGTGCAGGGACATCCCTTCTGAACACTGAAGCTTTCTTT. This chain uses TRBV5-1 with TRBJ1-1; the D gene is possibly TRBD1 (6 bases). CDR3 length: 18 amino acids. The ends were cut back, 0 bases at V and 0 bases at J, with 18 bases in the middle. The V gene's germline CDR1 is SGHRS and CDR2 YFSETQ.

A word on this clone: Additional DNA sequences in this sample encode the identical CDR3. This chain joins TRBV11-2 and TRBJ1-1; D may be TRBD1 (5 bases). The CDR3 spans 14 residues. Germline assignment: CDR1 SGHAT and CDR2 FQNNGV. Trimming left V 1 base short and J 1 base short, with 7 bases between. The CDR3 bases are TGTGCCAGCAGCTTAGCCGGGGGGAACACTGAAGCTTTCTTT. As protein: CASSLAGGNTEAFF. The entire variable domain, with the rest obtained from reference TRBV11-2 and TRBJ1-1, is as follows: EAGVAQSPRYKIIEKRQSVAFWCNPISGHATLYWYQQILGQGPKLLIQFQNNGVVDDSQLPKDRFSAERLKGVDSTLKIQPAKLEDSAVYLCASSLAGGNTEAFFGQGTRLTVV.

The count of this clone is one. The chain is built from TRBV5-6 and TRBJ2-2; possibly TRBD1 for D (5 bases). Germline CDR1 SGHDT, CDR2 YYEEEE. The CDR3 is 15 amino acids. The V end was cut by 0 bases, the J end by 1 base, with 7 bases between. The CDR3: CASSLVDRNTGELFF. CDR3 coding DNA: TGTGCCAGCAGCTTGGTTGACAGGAACACCGGGGAGCTGTTTTTT.

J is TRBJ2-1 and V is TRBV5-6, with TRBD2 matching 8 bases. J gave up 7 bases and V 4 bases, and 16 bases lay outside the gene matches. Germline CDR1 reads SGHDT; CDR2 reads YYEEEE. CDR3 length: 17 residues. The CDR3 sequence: CASSGEPRLASGNEQFF. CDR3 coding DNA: TGTGCCAGCAGCGGAGAACCGAGACTAGCGTCGGGGAATGAGCAGTTCTTC.

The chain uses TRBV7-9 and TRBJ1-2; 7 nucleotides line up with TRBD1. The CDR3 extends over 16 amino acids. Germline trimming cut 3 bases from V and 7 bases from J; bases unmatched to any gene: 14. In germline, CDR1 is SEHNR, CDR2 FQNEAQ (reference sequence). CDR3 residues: CASSFPVTGDEGGYTF. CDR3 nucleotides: TGTGCCAGCAGCTTTCCCGTAACAGGGGACGAGGGTGGCTACACCTTC. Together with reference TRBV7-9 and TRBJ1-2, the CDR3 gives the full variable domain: DTGVSQNPRHKITKRGQNVTFRCDPISEHNRLYWYRQTLGQGPEFLTYFQNEAQLEKSRLLSDRFSAERPKGSFSTLEIQRTEQGDSAMYLCASSFPVTGDEGGYTFGSGTRLTVV.

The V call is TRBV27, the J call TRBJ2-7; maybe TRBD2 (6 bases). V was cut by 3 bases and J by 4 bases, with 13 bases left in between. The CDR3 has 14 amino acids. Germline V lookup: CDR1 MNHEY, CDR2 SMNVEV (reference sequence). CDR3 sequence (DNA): TGTGCCAGCAGTTTCGGTCAGGGAGGTTACGAGCAGTACTTC. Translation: CASSFGQGGYEQYF.

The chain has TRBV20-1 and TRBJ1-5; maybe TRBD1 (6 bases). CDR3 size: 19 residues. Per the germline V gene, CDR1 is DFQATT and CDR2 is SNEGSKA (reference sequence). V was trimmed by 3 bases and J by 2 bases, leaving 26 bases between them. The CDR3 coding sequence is TGCAGTGCTAGTGGGGGCTGGAACGAGCGCCCGGGGGGCAATCAGCCCCAGCATTTT. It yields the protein CSASGGWNERPGGNQPQHF.